This T cell receptor beta chain is from a study of CD8+ T cells in alopecia areata. As the sequencing template, cDNA was produced by extracting RNA and reverse transcribing it. Sequenced by immunoSEQ multiplex PCR; TCRdb stores in-frame clones only, minus some. The data show about 130,000 clones, approximately 49% seen once. A few counts support this clone. The CDR3 contains 14 residues. V was pared by 0 bases and J by 3 bases, with 10 bases between. The germline gives CDR1 SGHDT, CDR2 YYEEEE. Sequencing used CD8+ T cells sorted from blood, obtained at week 0. The V call is TRBV5-6, the J call TRBJ2-7, with D possibly TRBD1 on 5 matching bases. This receptor was obtained from a human donor with alopecia areata. The CDR3 is CASSLGVGDYEQYF. In DNA, the CDR3 is TGTGCCAGCAGCTTGGGGGTAGGGGACTACGAGCAGTACTTC.